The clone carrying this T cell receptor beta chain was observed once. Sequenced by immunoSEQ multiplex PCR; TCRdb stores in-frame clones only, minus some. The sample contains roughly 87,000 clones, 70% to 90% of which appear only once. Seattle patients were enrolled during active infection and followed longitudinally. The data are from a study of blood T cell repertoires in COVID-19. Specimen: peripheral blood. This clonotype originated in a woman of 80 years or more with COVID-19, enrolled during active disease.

The CDR3 DNA sequence: TGTGCCAGCAGCCTGGGGGACAGGGGGGAGACCCAGTACTTC. Translated: CASSLGDRGETQYF. The genes are TRBV11-1 and TRBJ2-5; TRBD1 agrees at 11 bases. In germline, CDR1 is SGHAT, CDR2 FQDESV (reference sequence). The CDR3 covers 14 residues. The V segment lost 5 bases and the J segment 5 bases; nucleotides outside the gene matches: 4.